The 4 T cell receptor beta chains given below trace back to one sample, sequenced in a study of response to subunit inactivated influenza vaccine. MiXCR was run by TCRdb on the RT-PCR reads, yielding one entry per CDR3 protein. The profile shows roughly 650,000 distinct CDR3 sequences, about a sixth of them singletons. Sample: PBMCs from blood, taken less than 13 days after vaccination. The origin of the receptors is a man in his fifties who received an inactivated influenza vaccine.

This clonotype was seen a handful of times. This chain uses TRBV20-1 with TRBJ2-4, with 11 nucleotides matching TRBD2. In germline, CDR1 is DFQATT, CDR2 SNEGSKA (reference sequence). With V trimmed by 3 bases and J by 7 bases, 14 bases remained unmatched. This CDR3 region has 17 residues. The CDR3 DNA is TGCAGTGCTAGGTGGACTAGCGGGTTATACCGAAGGAACATTCAGTACTTC. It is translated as CSARWTSGLYRRNIQYF.

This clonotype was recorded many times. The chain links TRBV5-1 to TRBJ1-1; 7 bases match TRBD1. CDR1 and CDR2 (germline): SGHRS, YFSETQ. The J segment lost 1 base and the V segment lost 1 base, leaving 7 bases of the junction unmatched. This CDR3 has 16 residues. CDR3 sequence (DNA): TGCGCCAGCAGCTTGTGGGGGGGACAGAGGAACACTGAAGCTTTCTTT. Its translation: CASSLWGGQRNTEAFF.

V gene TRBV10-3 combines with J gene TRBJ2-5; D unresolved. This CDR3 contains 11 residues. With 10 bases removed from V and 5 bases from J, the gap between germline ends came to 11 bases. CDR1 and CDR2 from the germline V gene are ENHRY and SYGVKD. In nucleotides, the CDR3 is TGTGCCACCCTGGTGGGGGAGACCCAGTACTTC. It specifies CATLVGETQYF.

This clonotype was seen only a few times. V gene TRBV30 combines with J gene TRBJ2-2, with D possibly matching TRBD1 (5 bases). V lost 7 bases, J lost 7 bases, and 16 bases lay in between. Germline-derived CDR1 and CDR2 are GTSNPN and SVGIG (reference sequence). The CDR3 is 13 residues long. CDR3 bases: TGTGCCTCCGCCGGGCCGCAGGGCGGGGAGCTGTTTTTT. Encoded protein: CASAGPQGGELFF. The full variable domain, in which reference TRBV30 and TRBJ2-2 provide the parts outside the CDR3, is SQTIHQWPATLVQPVGSPLSLECTVEGTSNPNLYWYRQAAGRGLQLLFYSVGIGQISSEVPQNLSASRPQDRQFILSSKKLLLSDSGFYLCASAGPQGGELFFGEGSRLTVL.